This entry concerns a single TCR beta chain. As yet, its antigen is unknown. The libraries were made with immunoSEQ version 4 in survey mode. Assay used: immunoSEQ multiplex PCR; TCRdb lists only in-frame clones, some missing. Of some 48,000 clones listed, over 70% are singletons. Cells were stimulated with CMV-infected fibroblast lysates at roughly 10 ug/mL. Memory cells lacking CD40L and CD69 with high CD45RO were sorted. The data were taken from a study of persistence of HIV-infected CD4 T cells. Background on the study: The sample holds CD4+ T cells responsive to CMV or HIV-1 Gag. Findings and limits, study-wide: Within sorted populations, more oligoclonal TCRs accompanied more oligoclonal proviruses.

The length of the CDR3 is 14 residues. V lost 6 bases and J lost 6; bases outside the gene matches: 7. Per the germline V gene, CDR1 is KGHSH and CDR2 is LQKENI. This receptor was obtained from an adult man with HIV who was CMV-seropositive. The chain couples TRBV18 to TRBJ2-2; 7 bases align to TRBD1. The sample here was CD4+ T cells sorted from PBMCs after approximately 20-hour stimulation, taken from a patient who received antiretroviral therapy. CDR3 bases: TGTGCCAGCTCCTACGACAGGGCTCCCGGGGAGCTGTTTTTT. This sequence encodes CASSYDRAPGELFF.